The sequence of this TCR beta chain was determined in a study of CD4 T cells in relation to SARS-CoV-2 and coronaviruses. For this clone: The antigen is undetermined.

The assay was immunoSEQ multiplex PCR, and TCRdb's table has in-frame clones only and misses some. The table records 20,000 to 25,000 clones, 74% of them present only once. Germline V gene sequence: CDR1 SGHKS, CDR2 YYEKEE (reference sequence). CDR3 length: 15 amino acids. Trimming took off 4 bases at V and 5 bases at J, with 15 bases between the two ends. Unexposed donor CD4+ T cells date from 2011-2018, before the COVID-19 pandemic. Isolation of CD4+ T cells took place after approximately 11 days in culture. The TCR was taken from a human donor in good health. Sequencing used CD4+ T cells from PBMCs, cultured in vitro. The chain carries TRBV5-5 and TRBJ1-4; D ambiguous. The CDR3 protein is CASSPTRILNEKLFF. Here the CDR3 DNA reads TGTGCCAGCAGCCCTACACGGATCCTCAATGAAAAACTGTTTTTT.